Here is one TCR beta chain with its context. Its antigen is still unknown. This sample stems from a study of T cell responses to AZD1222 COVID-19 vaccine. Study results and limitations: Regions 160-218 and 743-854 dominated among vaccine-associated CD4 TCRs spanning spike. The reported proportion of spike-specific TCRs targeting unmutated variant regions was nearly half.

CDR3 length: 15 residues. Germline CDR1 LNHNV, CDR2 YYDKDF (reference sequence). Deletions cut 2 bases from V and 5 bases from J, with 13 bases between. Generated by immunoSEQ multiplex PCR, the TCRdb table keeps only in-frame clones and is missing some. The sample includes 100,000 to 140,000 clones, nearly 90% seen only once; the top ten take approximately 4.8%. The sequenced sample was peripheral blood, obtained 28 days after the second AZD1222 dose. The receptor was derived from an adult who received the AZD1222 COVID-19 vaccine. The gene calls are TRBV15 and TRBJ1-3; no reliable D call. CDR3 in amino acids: CATSRPANVRNTIYF. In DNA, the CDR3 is TGTGCCACCAGCAGACCGGCCAACGTGCGAAACACCATATATTTT.